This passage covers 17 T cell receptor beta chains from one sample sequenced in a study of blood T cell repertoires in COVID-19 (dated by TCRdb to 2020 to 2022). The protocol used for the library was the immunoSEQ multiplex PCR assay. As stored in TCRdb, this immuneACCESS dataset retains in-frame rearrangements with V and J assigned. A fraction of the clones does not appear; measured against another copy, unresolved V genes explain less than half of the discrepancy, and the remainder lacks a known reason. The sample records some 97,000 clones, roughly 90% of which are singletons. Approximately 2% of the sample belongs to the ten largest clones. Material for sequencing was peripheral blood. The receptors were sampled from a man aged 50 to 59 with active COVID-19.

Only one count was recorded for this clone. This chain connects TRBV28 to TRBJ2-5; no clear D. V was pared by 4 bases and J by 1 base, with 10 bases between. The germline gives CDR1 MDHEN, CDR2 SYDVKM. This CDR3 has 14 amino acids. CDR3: CASSSFPPQETQYF. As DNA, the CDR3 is TGTGCCAGCAGTTCTTTTCCCCCCCAAGAGACCCAGTACTTC.

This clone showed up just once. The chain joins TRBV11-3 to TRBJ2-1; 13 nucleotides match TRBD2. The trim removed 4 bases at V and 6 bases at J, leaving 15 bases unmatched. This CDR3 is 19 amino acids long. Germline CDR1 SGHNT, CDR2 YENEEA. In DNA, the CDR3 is TGTGCCAGCAGCTCATTAGGCTTCACTAGCGGGAGGGCCCCCAATGAGCAGTTCTTC. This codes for CASSSLGFTSGRAPNEQFF.

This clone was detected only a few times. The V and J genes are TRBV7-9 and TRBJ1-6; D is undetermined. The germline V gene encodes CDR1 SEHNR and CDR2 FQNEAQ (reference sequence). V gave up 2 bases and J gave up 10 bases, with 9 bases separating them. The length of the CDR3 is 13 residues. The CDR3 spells CASSLNRDSPLHF. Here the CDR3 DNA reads TGTGCCAGCAGCTTAAACAGAGACTCACCCCTCCACTTT.

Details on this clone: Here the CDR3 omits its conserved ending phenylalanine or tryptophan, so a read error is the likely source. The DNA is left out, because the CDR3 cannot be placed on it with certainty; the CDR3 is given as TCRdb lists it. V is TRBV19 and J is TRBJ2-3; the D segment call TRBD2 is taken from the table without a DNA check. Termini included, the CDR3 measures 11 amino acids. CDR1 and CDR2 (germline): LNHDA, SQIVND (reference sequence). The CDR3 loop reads CARGTSGRDEA.

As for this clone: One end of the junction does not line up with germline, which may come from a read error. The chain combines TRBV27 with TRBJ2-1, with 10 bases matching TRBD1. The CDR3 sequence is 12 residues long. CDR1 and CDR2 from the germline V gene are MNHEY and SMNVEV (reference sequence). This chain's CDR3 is CASSFADRGLVF. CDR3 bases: TGTGCCAGCAGTTTCGCCGACAGGGGGCTGGTCTTC.

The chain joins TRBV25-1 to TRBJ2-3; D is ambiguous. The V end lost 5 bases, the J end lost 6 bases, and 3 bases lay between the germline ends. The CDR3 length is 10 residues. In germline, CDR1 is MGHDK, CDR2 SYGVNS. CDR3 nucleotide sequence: TGTGCCAGCAGTCAGGATACGCAGTATTTT. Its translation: CASSQDTQYF.

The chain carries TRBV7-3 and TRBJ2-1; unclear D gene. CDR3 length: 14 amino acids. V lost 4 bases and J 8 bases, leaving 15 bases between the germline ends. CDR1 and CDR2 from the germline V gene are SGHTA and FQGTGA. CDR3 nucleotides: TGTGCCAGCAGCTCGAGGAGCCCAGTGGATGAGCAGTTCTTC. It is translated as CASSSRSPVDEQFF.

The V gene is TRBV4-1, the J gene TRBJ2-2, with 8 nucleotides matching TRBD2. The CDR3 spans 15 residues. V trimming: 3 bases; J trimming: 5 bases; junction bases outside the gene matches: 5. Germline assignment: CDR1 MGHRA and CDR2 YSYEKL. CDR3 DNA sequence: TGCGCCAGCAGCCAGAAAGCGGGAGATACCGGGGAGCTGTTTTTT. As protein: CASSQKAGDTGELFF.

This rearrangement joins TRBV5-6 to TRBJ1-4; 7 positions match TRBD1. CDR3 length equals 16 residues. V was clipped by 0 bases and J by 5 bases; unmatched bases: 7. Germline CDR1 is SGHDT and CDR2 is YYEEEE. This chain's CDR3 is CASSLGARGRNEKLFF. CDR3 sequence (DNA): TGTGCCAGCAGCTTGGGGGCGAGGGGGCGGAATGAAAAACTGTTTTTT.

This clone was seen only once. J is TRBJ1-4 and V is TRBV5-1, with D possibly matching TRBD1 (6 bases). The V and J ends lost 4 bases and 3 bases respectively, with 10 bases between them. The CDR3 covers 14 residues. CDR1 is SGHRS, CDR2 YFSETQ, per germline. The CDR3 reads CASSKGVSNEKLFF. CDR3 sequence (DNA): TGCGCCAGCAGCAAGGGGGTGTCTAATGAAAAACTGTTTTTT.

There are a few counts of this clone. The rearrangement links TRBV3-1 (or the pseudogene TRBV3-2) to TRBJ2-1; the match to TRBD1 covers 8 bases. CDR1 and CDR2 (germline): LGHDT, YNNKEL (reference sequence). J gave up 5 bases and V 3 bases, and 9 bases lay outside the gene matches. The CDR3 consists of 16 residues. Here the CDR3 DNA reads TGTGCCAGCAGCCATTCTCCGGGACAGGCTAACAATGAGCAGTTCTTC. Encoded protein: CASSHSPGQANNEQFF.

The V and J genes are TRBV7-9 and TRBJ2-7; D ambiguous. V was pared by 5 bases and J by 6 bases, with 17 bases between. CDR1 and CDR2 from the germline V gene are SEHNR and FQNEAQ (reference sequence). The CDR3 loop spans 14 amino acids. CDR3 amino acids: CASSRASPGGEQYF. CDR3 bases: TGTGCCAGCAGCAGGGCCAGCCCCGGCGGCGAGCAGTACTTC.

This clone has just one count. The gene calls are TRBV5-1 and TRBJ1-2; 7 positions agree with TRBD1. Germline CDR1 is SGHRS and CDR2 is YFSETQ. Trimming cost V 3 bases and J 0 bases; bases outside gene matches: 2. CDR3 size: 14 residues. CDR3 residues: CASSWDSTNYGYTF. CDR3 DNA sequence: TGCGCCAGCAGCTGGGACAGTACTAACTATGGCTACACCTTC.

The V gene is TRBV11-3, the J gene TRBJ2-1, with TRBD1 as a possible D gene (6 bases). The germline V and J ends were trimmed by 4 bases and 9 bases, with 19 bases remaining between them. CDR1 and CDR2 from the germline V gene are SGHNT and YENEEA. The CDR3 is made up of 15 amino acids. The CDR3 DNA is TGTGCCAGCAGCTATCCCAAATGGGGGCGCGGTGAGCAGTTCTTC. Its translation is CASSYPKWGRGEQFF.

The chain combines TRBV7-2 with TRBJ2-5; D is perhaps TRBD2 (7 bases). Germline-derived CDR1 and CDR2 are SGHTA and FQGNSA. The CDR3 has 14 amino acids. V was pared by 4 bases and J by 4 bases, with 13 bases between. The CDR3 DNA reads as TGTGCCAGCAGCTGGGGGGGGCAAGGAGAGACCCAGTACTTC. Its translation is CASSWGGQGETQYF. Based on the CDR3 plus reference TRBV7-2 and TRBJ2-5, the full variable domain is GAGVSQSPSNKVTEKGKDVELRCDPISGHTALYWYRQSLGQGLEFLIYFQGNSAPDKSGLPSDRFSAERTGGSVSTLTIQRTQQEDSAVYLCASSWGGQGETQYFGPGTRLLVL.

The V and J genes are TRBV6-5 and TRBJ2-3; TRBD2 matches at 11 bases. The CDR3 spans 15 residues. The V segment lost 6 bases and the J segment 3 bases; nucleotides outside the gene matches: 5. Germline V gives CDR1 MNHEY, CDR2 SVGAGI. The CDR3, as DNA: TGTGCCAGCAGGGGGTCTAGCGGGAGGACAGATACGCAGTATTTT. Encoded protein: CASRGSSGRTDTQYF.

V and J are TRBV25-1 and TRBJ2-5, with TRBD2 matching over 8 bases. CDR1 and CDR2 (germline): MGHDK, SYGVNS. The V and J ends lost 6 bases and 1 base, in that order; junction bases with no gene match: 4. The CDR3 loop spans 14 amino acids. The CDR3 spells CASRTGGVQETQYF. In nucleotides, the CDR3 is TGTGCCAGCAGGACGGGGGGGGTCCAAGAGACCCAGTACTTC.